This T cell receptor (beta chain) derives from a study of neurological immune-mediated disorders. This clonotype showed up many times. Its antigen is not known. cDNA was made by 5'RACE with 10-nucleotide random UMIs. MiXCR, applied by TCRdb to the 5' RACE reads, yields one record per CDR3 protein. The data hold some 30,000 distinct CDR3 sequences, with under 25% observed a single time. Study results and limitations: Levels of TCR clonal expansion peaked in HTLV-1-associated myelopathy and reached their lowest in multiple sclerosis, under those of healthy controls.

Germline loops: CDR1 SGHAT, CDR2 FQDESV (reference sequence). The V gene lost 8 bases and the J gene lost 3 bases, with 14 bases spanning the gap. The CDR3 contains 13 residues. Sequencing input: PBMCs. This clonotype was sampled from a woman in her fifties or sixties in good health. The V call is TRBV11-1, the J call TRBJ2-7; tentatively, D is TRBD1 (7 bases). CDR3 loop: CASQGGRYYEQYF. The CDR3 DNA follows: TGTGCCAGCCAGGGGGGCCGGTACTACGAGCAGTACTTC.